One sample yielded the 14 T cell receptor beta chains listed below, sequenced in a study of radiotherapy plus CTLA-4 blockade in lung cancer. Assay used: immunoSEQ multiplex PCR; TCRdb lists only in-frame clones, some missing. The data show 65,000 to 90,000 clones, roughly 87% seen once. The sample consisted of peripheral blood, taken from a patient treated with radiotherapy plus ipilimumab. The receptors come from a human donor with non-small cell lung cancer that progressed on radiotherapy plus ipilimumab.

CDR3: CAISEPLVSDYGYTF. In DNA form, the CDR3 reads TGTGCCATCAGTGAGCCCCTTGTGAGTGACTATGGCTACACCTTC. V and J are TRBV10-3 and TRBJ1-2; no clear D gene. Between the trimmed V and J ends, which lost 2 bases and 3 bases, there was a span of 13 bases. Per germline, CDR1 ENHRY and CDR2 SYGVKD. CDR3 length: 15 residues.

The chain joins TRBV6-5 to TRBJ2-5; D not certain. Germline values: CDR1 MNHEY, CDR2 SVGAGI. Trimming took off 6 bases at V and 2 bases at J, with 4 bases between the two ends. The CDR3 contains 11 residues. This chain's CDR3 is CASSSQETQYF. CDR3 in DNA: TGTGCCAGCAGCTCGCAAGAGACCCAGTACTTC.

V usage is TRBV23-1 and J usage is TRBJ2-7; TRBD2 aligns across 9 bases. TRBV23-1 is filed as an ORF, its function uncertain. The CDR3 length is 13 residues. V lost 8 bases and J lost 2; bases outside the gene matches: 4. CDR3 amino acids: CASSSGTPYEQYF. The CDR3 DNA sequence: TGCGCCAGCTCTAGCGGGACGCCCTACGAGCAGTACTTC.

V gene TRBV6-1 combines with J gene TRBJ1-4; D is uncertain. The CDR3 covers 15 residues. The germline V gene has CDR1 MNHNS and CDR2 SASEGT. V lost 8 bases, J lost 5 bases, and 18 bases lay in between. The CDR3 DNA reads TGTGCCAGCGCCCTAAACCGAAACGCAAATGAAAAACTGTTTTTT. Translating it yields CASALNRNANEKLFF.

This CDR3 is CASNQGSADTQYF. CDR3 sequence (DNA): TGTGCCAGTAATCAGGGCTCTGCAGATACGCAGTATTTT. The chain couples TRBV19 to TRBJ2-3; D might be TRBD1 (5 bases). Trimming removed 7 bases from V and 4 bases from J, with 12 bases in between. CDR1 LNHDA and CDR2 SQIVND come from the germline V gene (reference sequence). The CDR3 runs to 13 residues.

This chain uses TRBV7-8 with TRBJ2-3; D not resolved. The germline V gene encodes CDR1 SGHVS and CDR2 FQNEAQ. V was cut by 5 bases and J by 0 bases, with 15 bases left in between. This CDR3 contains 16 residues. CDR3 sequence: CASSPIMRTSTDTQYF. The CDR3 DNA reads TGTGCCAGCAGCCCCATTATGCGGACCAGCACAGATACGCAGTATTTT.

This rearrangement joins TRBV14 to TRBJ2-1; no firm D call. V shed 1 base and J shed 3 bases, with 10 bases lying between them. Germline V gives CDR1 SGHDN, CDR2 FVKESK. This CDR3 contains 15 residues. The CDR3 here is CASSQGVNLYNEQFF. CDR3 nucleotide sequence: TGTGCCAGCAGCCAAGGCGTCAACCTCTACAATGAGCAGTTCTTC.

The V and J genes are TRBV10-3 and TRBJ2-2; 7 positions agree with TRBD1. Germline V gene lookup returns CDR1 ENHRY and CDR2 SYGVKD. CDR3 length: 16 amino acids. The junction had 8 bases not matched to a gene; V was cut back by 3 bases and J by 4 bases. CDR3 sequence: CAISDRGGVSTGELFF. DNA of the CDR3: TGTGCCATCAGTGATCGAGGGGGCGTTTCCACCGGGGAGCTGTTTTTT.

This clone has just a few counts. The chain uses TRBV2 and TRBJ1-2; the D gene is possibly TRBD1 (5 bases). Looked up from germline, CDR1 is SNHLY and CDR2 is FYNNEI. This CDR3 region has 13 residues. Written as DNA, the CDR3 is TGTGTGAGCAGGGAGGGAGAGATGGCTGGCTACACCTTC. Its protein product is CVSREGEMAGYTF.

In DNA form, the CDR3 reads TGCGCCAGCAGCTTGGAAACAGATACGCAGTATTTT. As protein: CASSLETDTQYF. The V call is TRBV5-1, the J call TRBJ2-3; D gene unclear. The CDR3 covers 12 residues. The germline V gene encodes CDR1 SGHRS and CDR2 YFSETQ. V lost 0 bases and J 3 bases, leaving 2 bases between the germline ends.

The chain uses TRBV12-5 and TRBJ2-3; D possibly corresponds to TRBD1 (6 bases). In germline, CDR1 is LGHNT, CDR2 FRNRAP. V was clipped by 6 bases and J by 2 bases, with 18 bases between them. The CDR3 consists of 16 residues. The CDR3 DNA follows: TGTGCTAGTGGAAACCAACAGGGATTTTCCACAGATACGCAGTATTTT. It is translated as CASGNQQGFSTDTQYF.

J is TRBJ1-2 and V is TRBV7-2; 10 bases match TRBD1. The CDR3 extends over 15 amino acids. The V gene end was trimmed by 0 bases and the J gene end by 8 bases; junction bases not matched to a gene: 6. The germline gives CDR1 SGHTA, CDR2 FQGNSA. The CDR3 sequence: CASSLAGQGNSGYTF. The CDR3 DNA follows: TGTGCCAGCAGCTTAGCGGGACAGGGGAATAGCGGCTACACCTTC.

The chain recombines TRBV21-1 with TRBJ2-5; the DNA was not used to check the table's D call, TRBD1. TRBV21-1 is a listed pseudogene. The CDR3 sequence is 15 residues long. In DNA form, the CDR3 reads TGTGCCAGCAGCAAATGGGGGACAGCTCAAGAGACCCAGTACTTC. Amino acids: CASSKWGTAQETQYF.

This clone has only one observation. The chain combines TRBV7-2 with TRBJ2-7; 8 bases match TRBD1. There are 15 residues in the CDR3. V was pared by 2 bases and J by 6 bases, with 9 bases of the junction left unmatched. Germline CDR1 is SGHTA and CDR2 is FQGNSA. The CDR3, as DNA: TGTGCCAGCAGCTTATTAGCCAGGGGGCCTGGCGAGCAGTACTTC. As protein: CASSLLARGPGEQYF.